These T cell receptor beta chains were read from a single sample in a study of blood T cell repertoires in COVID-19. Only in-frame clones appear in the TCRdb table, and some are missing; sequencing was by immunoSEQ multiplex PCR. The sample shows roughly 100,000 clones, about two thirds of them seen only once. Sequenced: peripheral blood. The receptors here all came from a human donor with acute or convalescent COVID-19. The donor label of this sample is uncertain. Each CDR3 is given with its conserved first and last residue. A D gene is named only where the DNA matches it firmly. The size field is filled for only some rows; it gives once, few, many or a size class.

TRBJ2-1	TRBD2	TRBV20-1	NA	CSASNPSGGGNEQFF	TGCAGTGCTAGTAATCCTAGCGGGGGAGGCAATGAGCAGTTCTTC
TRBJ1-6	TRBD1	TRBV13	NA	CASSSAGQAYNSPLHF	TGTGCCAGCAGCTCCGCAGGACAGGCCTATAATTCACCCCTCCACTTT
TRBJ1-2	TRBD1	TRBV11-2	NA	CASTPGTGDRNYGYTF	TGTGCCAGCACCCCCGGGACAGGGGACCGGAACTATGGCTACACCTTC
TRBJ1-1	NA	TRBV5-6	few	CASSLGRGLAFF	TGTGCCAGCAGCTTGGGAAGGGGCTTGGCTTTCTTT
TRBJ1-1	NA	TRBV10-3	NA	CAISESIVSFTEAFF	TGTGCCATCAGTGAGTCGATAGTAAGTTTCACTGAAGCTTTCTTT
TRBJ2-1	TRBD2	TRBV5-4	once	CASSHGGAIRDEQFF	TGTGCCAGCAGCCACGGGGGGGCTATAAGGGATGAGCAGTTCTTC
TRBJ2-1	NA	TRBV13	NA	CASSHRLNNEQFF	TGTGCCAGCAGCCATCGACTTAACAATGAGCAGTTCTTC
TRBJ1-2	TRBD1	TRBV2	NA	CASRGGQGNGYTF	TGTGCCAGCAGAGGTGGACAGGGGAATGGCTACACCTTC
TRBJ1-5	NA	TRBV15	NA	CATSFDGANQPQHF	TGTGCCACGAGCTTCGACGGAGCCAATCAGCCCCAGCATTTT
TRBJ1-1	NA	TRBV5-6	NA	CASTRGVKYMNTEAFF	TGTGCCAGCACCCGCGGGGTAAAATACATGAACACTGAAGCTTTCTTT
TRBJ2-3	TRBD2	TRBV15	NA	CATSRVGTSYF	TGTGCCACCAGCAGAGTAGGGACTAGCTATTTT
TRBJ1-1	NA	TRBV29-1	NA	CSVLSFNTEAFF	TGCAGCGTTTTGTCCTTTAACACTGAAGCTTTCTTT
TRBJ2-5	TRBD2	TRBV5-4	NA	CASSFRGEETQYF	TGTGCCAGCAGCTTCCGGGGGGAAGAGACCCAGTACTTC
TRBJ1-2	NA	TRBV2	NA	CASSRGGTSSYGYTF	TGTGCCAGCAGTCGCGGTGGGACAAGTTCATATGGCTACACCTTC
TRBJ2-2	NA	TRBV6-1	NA	CASRQGWTGELFF	TGTGCCAGCAGACAGGGTTGGACCGGGGAGCTGTTTTTT
TRBJ1-1	NA	TRBV6-5	NA	CASRIHRGNTEAFF	TGTGCCAGCAGGATACACCGGGGGAACACTGAAGCTTTCTTT
TRBJ2-7	NA	TRBV7-6	few	CASSLEGVEQYF	TGTGCCAGCAGCTTAGAGGGGGTTGAGCAGTACTTC
TRBJ1-1	NA	TRBV21-1	NA	CASSKAMGSTEAFF	TGTGCCAGCAGCAAAGCCATGGGGAGCACTGAAGCTTTCTTT
TRBJ1-1	NA	TRBV14	NA	CASTGQMNTEAFF	TGTGCCAGCACCGGACAGATGAACACTGAAGCTTTCTTT
TRBJ1-1	NA	TRBV10-2	NA	CASRQVTNTEAFF	TGCGCCAGCCGACAGGTTACGAACACTGAAGCTTTCTTT
TRBJ2-7	TRBD2	TRBV11-2	once	CASSFSGGAWEQYF	TGTGCCAGCAGTTTTAGCGGGGGGGCGTGGGAGCAGTACTTC
TRBJ2-1	NA	TRBV6-2/TRBV6-3	NA	CASSNSNNEQFF	TGTGCCAGCAGTAACAGTAACAATGAGCAGTTCTTC
TRBJ2-7	TRBD1	TRBV30	NA	CAWSGTGTGSYYEQYF	TGTGCCTGGAGTGGGACCGGGACAGGGTCTTACTACGAGCAGTACTTC
TRBJ1-6	NA	TRBV6-5	NA	CASSYRQSYNSPLHF	TGTGCCAGCAGCTACCGTCAGTCCTATAATTCACCCCTCCACTTT
TRBJ1-1	TRBD1	TRBV2	NA	CASSSDRGLQAFF	TGTGCCAGCAGTTCGGACAGGGGGCTACAAGCTTTCTTT
TRBJ2-7	NA	TRBV6-5	NA	CASRSRYEQYF	TGTGCCAGCCGGAGCAGATACGAGCAGTACTTC
TRBJ1-1	TRBD1	TRBV12-3/TRBV12-4	NA	CASSPHRGAEAFF	TGTGCCAGCAGTCCCCACAGGGGGGCTGAAGCTTTCTTT
TRBJ2-3	NA	TRBV6-1	NA	CASSDVNSGDTQYF	TGTGCCAGCAGTGATGTCAACTCGGGAGATACGCAGTATTTT
TRBJ2-5	TRBD2	TRBV28	NA	CASSFPSGGAKTQYF	TGTGCCAGCAGTTTCCCTAGCGGGGGGGCTAAGACCCAGTACTTC
TRBJ1-1	TRBD1	TRBV24-1	NA	CATRGRGTGYTEAFF	TGTGCCACCAGGGGTAGGGGGACAGGGTACACTGAAGCTTTCTTT
TRBJ2-1	TRBD1	TRBV19	NA	CASKNPTGFNEQFF	TGTGCCAGTAAAAACCCGACAGGGTTCAATGAGCAGTTCTTC
TRBJ1-2	NA	TRBV6-5	NA	CASSPSTRSVHTF	TGTGCCAGCAGTCCCTCGACACGTTCGGTCCACACCTTC
TRBJ2-1	TRBD1	TRBV7-8	NA	CASSSHTTGRVLF	TGTGCCAGCAGCTCCCATACGACAGGGAGAGTCCTCTTC
TRBJ2-1	NA	TRBV19	NA	CASSIGGGPNEQFF	TGTGCCAGTAGTATAGGGGGGGGGCCCAATGAGCAGTTCTTC
TRBJ2-2	NA	TRBV9	many	CASSVRLGAGELFF	TGTGCCAGCAGCGTTAGACTGGGGGCAGGGGAGCTGTTTTTT
TRBJ2-2	NA	TRBV5-4	NA	CASSLGWGQNTGELFF	TGTGCCAGCAGCTTGGGGTGGGGACAGAACACCGGGGAGCTGTTTTTT
TRBJ1-2	NA	TRBV6-5	NA	CASSYSTANYGYTF	TGTGCCAGCAGTTACTCTACGGCTAACTATGGCTACACCTTC
TRBJ2-6	NA	TRBV19	NA	CASTARGQGANVLTF	TGTGCCAGTACCGCCAGGGGCCAAGGGGCCAACGTCCTGACTTTC
TRBJ1-2	NA	TRBV5-5	NA	CASSLRQGHGYTF	TGTGCCAGCAGCTTGCGGCAGGGGCATGGCTACACCTTC
TRBJ2-1	NA	TRBV11-3	NA	CASSLSGGQGNEQFF	TGTGCCAGCAGCTTAAGTGGGGGCCAGGGCAATGAGCAGTTCTTC
TRBJ1-2	TRBD1	TRBV2	NA	CASVPDRAKGYTF	TGTGCCAGCGTACCCGACAGGGCGAAAGGCTACACCTTC
TRBJ1-4	NA	TRBV11-2	NA	CASSKSGGGEKLFF	TGTGCCAGCAGCAAGTCCGGGGGGGGTGAAAAACTGTTTTTT
TRBJ1-2	NA	TRBV5-1	NA	CASSSGGGSNPAGYTF	TGCGCCAGCAGCTCTGGGGGAGGGAGTAATCCTGCTGGCTACACCTTC
TRBJ1-4	NA	TRBV10-1	NA	CASMGGVSWATNEKLFF	TGCGCCAGCATGGGGGGGGTCAGTTGGGCAACTAATGAAAAACTGTTTTTT
TRBJ1-2	NA	TRBV30	NA	CAWSSGTSNGYTF	TGTGCCTGGAGCTCCGGGACAAGCAATGGCTACACCTTC
TRBJ2-1	TRBD1	TRBV27	NA	CASPLRDRDNEQFF	TGTGCCAGCCCTTTAAGGGACAGGGATAATGAGCAGTTCTTC
TRBJ1-2	TRBD1	TRBV5-1	NA	CASSLGTANYGYTF	TGCGCCAGCAGCTTAGGGACAGCTAACTATGGCTACACCTTC
TRBJ1-2	TRBD1	TRBV6-4	NA	CASSPQGESYGYTF	TGTGCCAGCAGTCCACAGGGGGAGAGCTATGGCTACACCTTC
TRBJ2-1	TRBD2	TRBV25-1	NA	CASERGGDYNEQFF	TGTGCCAGCGAACGGGGGGGCGACTACAATGAGCAGTTCTTC
TRBJ1-5	NA	TRBV28	NA	CASSVIQGWGNQPQHF	TGTGCCAGCAGTGTCATACAGGGATGGGGCAATCAGCCCCAGCATTTT
TRBJ1-1	TRBD1	TRBV27	once	CASSSGQGVEAFF	TGTGCCAGCAGTTCGGGACAGGGGGTTGAAGCTTTCTTT
TRBJ1-5	NA	TRBV27	NA	CASSPKWHGNQPQHF	TGTGCCAGCAGCCCAAAGTGGCATGGCAATCAGCCCCAGCATTTT
TRBJ1-3	NA	TRBV30	few	CAWRPVTGNTIYF	TGTGCCTGGAGACCGGTGACTGGAAACACCATATATTTT